The 8 T cell receptor beta chains below were found in one sample sequenced in a study of T cell responses to AZD1222 COVID-19 vaccine. Some clones are missing from TCRdb's copy, which holds only in-frame ones; the method was immunoSEQ multiplex PCR. The table lists around 150,000 clones, under 95% of them singletons. The sample here was peripheral blood, taken on day 0 of AZD1222 vaccination. These receptors came from an adult in good health.

This clone turned up a few times. The chain has TRBV18 and TRBJ1-3; possible D gene TRBD1, 6 bases. Trimming took 3 bases from V and 2 from J, leaving 8 bases between them. Germline V gene sequence: CDR1 KGHSH, CDR2 LQKENI. This CDR3 is 14 amino acids long. The CDR3 is CASSPGGTGNTIYF. The CDR3 DNA reads TGTGCCAGCTCACCCGGGGGCACTGGAAACACCATATATTTT.

CDR3 sequence reads: CASSSREVDTQYF. CDR3 coding DNA: TGCGCCAGCAGCTCGAGAGAGGTAGATACGCAGTATTTT. The genes are TRBV4-1 and TRBJ2-3; D is uncertain. Per the germline V gene, CDR1 is MGHRA and CDR2 is YSYEKL. The V end lost 5 bases, the J end lost 5 bases, and 11 bases lay between the germline ends. This CDR3 comprises 13 residues.

The genes are TRBV6-2 or TRBV6-3 and TRBJ2-7; maybe TRBD1 (6 bases). Trimming pared 0 bases from V and 7 bases from J, leaving 10 bases between. This CDR3 comprises 13 residues. Germline V gene lookup returns CDR1 MNHEY and CDR2 SVGEGT. The CDR3 spells CASSYSSGTEQYF. CDR3 bases: TGTGCCAGCAGTTACTCCTCCGGGACAGAGCAGTACTTC.

The CDR3 nucleotides read TGCGCCAGCAGTAACAGGGGGATTATGGGGGCCAACGTCCTGACTTTC. Its translation: CASSNRGIMGANVLTF. The rearrangement uses TRBV4-1 and TRBJ2-6, with 8 bases identical to TRBD1. CDR3 length equals 16 residues. Germline assignment: CDR1 MGHRA and CDR2 YSYEKL. V was pared by 6 bases and J by 4 bases, with 8 bases of the junction left unmatched.

The chain couples TRBV6-5 to TRBJ2-7; D is perhaps TRBD1 or TRBD2 (6 bases each). Between the trimmed V and J ends, which lost 8 bases and 3 bases, there was a span of 17 bases. The CDR3 spans 14 residues. From germline, CDR1 is MNHEY and CDR2 SVGAGI. The CDR3 is CASERGAGIYEQYF. DNA of the CDR3: TGTGCCAGCGAAAGGGGGGCAGGCATCTACGAGCAGTACTTC.

The V and J genes are TRBV19 and TRBJ2-3, with TRBD2 identical over 7 bases. V lost 7 bases and J lost 1; bases outside the gene matches: 5. Germline V lookup: CDR1 LNHDA, CDR2 SQIVND (reference sequence). There are 14 residues in the CDR3. The chain's CDR3 is CASNEGGGTDTQYF. CDR3 nucleotides: TGTGCCAGTAATGAGGGAGGGGGCACAGATACGCAGTATTTT. The full variable domain, in which reference TRBV19 and TRBJ2-3 provide the parts outside the CDR3, is DGGITQSPKYLFRKEGQNVTLSCEQNLNHDAMYWYRQDPGQGLRLIYYSQIVNDFQKGDIAEGYSVSREKKESFPLTVTSAQKNPTAFYLCASNEGGGTDTQYFGPGTRLTVL.

This chain links TRBV28 with TRBJ1-4, with a tentative D call TRBD1 (5 bases). This CDR3 contains 19 residues. CDR1 is MDHEN and CDR2 is SYDVKM in the germline V gene. Trimming left V 3 bases short and J 8 bases short, with 28 bases between. The DNA for the CDR3 is TGTGCCAGCAGTTTGCCCCAACAGGAAGCGGGGAATGTGGCCGAAAAACTGTTTTTT. Its translation: CASSLPQQEAGNVAEKLFF.

This clone has just one count. This sequence joins TRBV5-5 and TRBJ2-7; 9 bases are a match to TRBD2. Germline V gene data show CDR1 as SGHKS and CDR2 as YYEKEE (reference sequence). The CDR3 length is 16 residues. The V gene end was trimmed by 2 bases and the J gene end by 2 bases; junction bases not matched to a gene: 8. The CDR3 DNA follows: TGTGCCAGCAGCTTCCCGAACGCGGGAGGGCCCTACGAGCAGTACTTC. Its translation: CASSFPNAGGPYEQYF.